This TCR beta chain is drawn from a study of Graves' ophthalmopathy and Graves' hyperthyroidism. Scientists amplified the TCR beta CDR3 regions from RNA transcripts. HTBI primers were employed in first-round RT-PCR, then a second-round multiplex PCR followed. TCRdb used MiXCR to reprocess the multiplex PCR reads, holding one entry per CDR3 protein. The sample consists of some 410,000 distinct CDR3 sequences, around 21% of them appearing once. This clonotype was observed a handful of times. Its matching antigen is unknown. A clone one base away is much larger, so this may be a read error. CDR3 length: 16 amino acids. Germline V gene lookup returns CDR1 SGHAT and CDR2 FQNNGV. Stable hyperthyroidism was defined by absence of ophthalmopathy within 18 months of follow-up. People with hyperthyroidism were aged 18 to 65 and newly diagnosed, under 2 months' duration. General study points: With around 88% sensitivity and roughly 80% specificity, a 13-signature model separated ophthalmopathy from stable hyperthyroidism.

The chain combines TRBV11-2 with TRBJ2-4; D may be TRBD1 (5 bases). The sample comprised peripheral blood. The clonotype originates from a woman aged 18-29 years with stable Graves' hyperthyroidism. CDR3 in amino acids: CASIPGFRGQGHIKYF. Written as DNA, the CDR3 is TGTGCCAGCATCCCCGGCTTTAGGGGCCAAGGACACATTAAGTACTTC.